The clone carrying this T cell receptor (beta chain) appeared a few times. No antigen is known for it. This entry is derived from a study of T cell repertoires in cytomegalovirus infection. Study-wide background: In public TCR beta signatures, there were indications of both CMV infection and matching HLA type.

TCRdb recomputed calls from the reads with MiXCR, one row per CDR3 protein. This repertoire shows roughly 200,000 distinct CDR3 sequences, about 15% found once; its top ten account for approximately 26%. Whole-study findings and limits: Pooled public TCR beta family frequency picked out CMV carriers with the relevant HLA.

Sequencing was done on a sample of CD8+ T cells from PBMCs. This clonotype originated in a human donor in good health (CMV status not recorded). Some clones in this sample may be carry-over from other donors' samples.

CDR3 amino acids: CASSSSETNTGELFF. The DNA of the CDR3 is TGTGCCAGCAGCTCTAGCGAGACGAACACCGGGGAGCTGTTTTTT. V is TRBV7-9 and J is TRBJ2-2, with D possibly being TRBD2 (6 bases). V shed 4 bases and J shed 0 bases, with 9 bases lying between them. The germline gives CDR1 SEHNR, CDR2 FQNEAQ (reference sequence). The CDR3 is made up of 15 amino acids.